Listed here are 27 T cell receptor beta chains from one sample, sequenced in a study of shared clonotypes between healthy human individuals. Profiled with immunoSEQ multiplex PCR; TCRdb holds only in-frame clones, not every one. The sample gives approximately 1,500,000 clones, approximately 98% of which show up once; around 0.45% is in the top ten. The source material was naive CD4+ T cells sorted from blood. Subset reported: CD45RA+ positively selected. Receptors were obtained from a man aged 30 to 45 in good health.

This chain connects TRBV7-9 to TRBJ2-7; the match to TRBD2 covers 9 bases. The CDR3 spans 16 residues. V lost 5 bases and J lost 2; bases outside the gene matches: 10. The V gene's germline CDR1 is SEHNR and CDR2 FQNEAQ (reference sequence). CDR3 protein: CASSPLFKREAYEQYF. The CDR3 DNA reads TGTGCCAGCAGCCCCCTTTTTAAGCGGGAGGCCTACGAGCAGTACTTC.

This chain uses TRBV15 with TRBJ2-7; weak D call: TRBD1 (7 bases). CDR1 and CDR2 (germline): LNHNV, YYDKDF (reference sequence). V gave up 1 base and J gave up 2 bases, with 15 bases separating them. This CDR3 is built from 16 residues. This CDR3 reads CATSRAETGTPYEQYF. Written as DNA, the CDR3 is TGTGCCACCAGCAGAGCTGAGACAGGGACTCCCTACGAGCAGTACTTC.

The chain couples TRBV5-1 to TRBJ2-7; 8 nucleotides line up with TRBD1. Germline loops: CDR1 SGHRS, CDR2 YFSETQ. Losses at the gene ends were 4 bases for V and 1 base for J; bases not matched to a gene: 4. CDR3 size: 14 residues. CDR3 sequence reads: CASSQDRASYEQYF. CDR3 coding DNA: TGCGCCAGCAGCCAGGACAGGGCGTCCTACGAGCAGTACTTC.

The chain has TRBV11-2 and TRBJ2-1; 10 positions agree with TRBD2. V shed 4 bases, J shed 3 bases, and the junction held 12 bases outside the gene matches. This CDR3 has 18 amino acids. In germline, CDR1 is SGHAT, CDR2 FQNNGV. The DNA of the CDR3 is TGTGCCAGCAGCTGGAGCCCCGTAGCGGGAGGTCTCTACAATGAGCAGTTCTTC. It specifies CASSWSPVAGGLYNEQFF.

This clone was observed a single time. The chain recombines TRBV19 with TRBJ2-7, with D unclear. This CDR3 has 13 residues. Trimming pared 4 bases from V and 3 bases from J, leaving 10 bases between. Per the germline V gene, CDR1 is LNHDA and CDR2 is SQIVND (reference sequence). The DNA for the CDR3 is TGTGCCAGTAGTAGGCTCACCGGCTACGAGCAGTACTTC. Protein: CASSRLTGYEQYF.

The genes are TRBV6-1 and TRBJ2-7; D is perhaps TRBD1 (6 bases). The CDR3 totals 15 residues. Germline values: CDR1 MNHNS, CDR2 SASEGT. V shed 7 bases and J shed 0 bases, with 16 bases lying between them. Here the CDR3 DNA reads TGTGCCAGCACTACTATGGGGGCCAGCTCCTACGAGCAGTACTTC. This sequence encodes CASTTMGASSYEQYF.

V gene TRBV27 combines with J gene TRBJ2-3; 13 nucleotides match TRBD2. J gave up 3 bases and V 5 bases, and 5 bases lay outside the gene matches. The CDR3 loop spans 16 amino acids. Germline values: CDR1 MNHEY, CDR2 SMNVEV (reference sequence). The CDR3 here is CASSLGLAGNTDTQYF. CDR3 bases: TGTGCCAGCAGTCTGGGACTAGCGGGAAATACAGATACGCAGTATTTT.

This sequence joins TRBV5-6 and TRBJ1-5; 7 bases fit TRBD1. This CDR3 has 17 residues. From germline, CDR1 is SGHDT and CDR2 YYEEEE. With V trimmed by 6 bases and J by 4 bases, 16 bases remained unmatched. The CDR3 spells CASTKTFPGQLNQPQHF. CDR3 nucleotide sequence: TGTGCCAGCACCAAGACATTTCCGGGACAGCTTAATCAGCCCCAGCATTTT. Filled out from reference TRBV5-6 and TRBJ1-5, the complete variable domain reads DAGVTQSPTHLIKTRGQQVTLRCSPKSGHDTVSWYQQALGQGPQFIFQYYEEEERQRGNFPDRFSGHQFPNYSSELNVNALLLGDSALYLCASTKTFPGQLNQPQHFGDGTRLSIL.

V usage is TRBV6-1 and J usage is TRBJ2-3, with D unresolved. The CDR3 sequence is 14 residues long. Germline V gene lookup returns CDR1 MNHNS and CDR2 SASEGT. V lost 7 bases to trimming and J lost 5 bases, with 16 bases between them. In DNA, the CDR3 is TGTGCCAGCAAAGGGTTGGCATCAGGAGATACGCAGTATTTT. Encoded protein: CASKGLASGDTQYF.

This chain links TRBV28 with TRBJ2-3; 7 bases map to TRBD2. Per the germline V gene, CDR1 is MDHEN and CDR2 is SYDVKM. Unmatched junction bases numbered 11, after V lost 1 base and J lost 1 base. The CDR3 totals 18 residues. CDR3 amino acids: CASSLFWLLAHRTDTQYF. The CDR3 DNA sequence: TGTGCCAGCAGTTTATTTTGGTTACTAGCGCATCGCACAGATACGCAGTATTTT.

J is TRBJ2-7 and V is TRBV4-2, with a weak D call TRBD1 (6 bases). Per the germline V gene, CDR1 is LGHNA and CDR2 is YNFKEQ. The CDR3 has 14 residues. V was cut by 4 bases and J by 2 bases, with 12 bases left in between. The CDR3 region has the DNA TGTGCCAGCAGCCCCTCGACAGGTCCCTACGAGCAGTACTTC. As protein: CASSPSTGPYEQYF.

This chain connects TRBV7-7 to TRBJ2-5; maybe TRBD2 (6 bases). The length of the CDR3 is 15 residues. In germline, CDR1 is SSHAT, CDR2 FNYEAQ (reference sequence). V dropped 5 bases and J dropped 4 bases, with 17 bases sitting between them. CDR3 loop: CASSVSSGAGETQYF. CDR3 DNA: TGTGCCAGCAGCGTCTCTTCGGGAGCAGGAGAGACCCAGTACTTC.

The chain combines TRBV6-1 with TRBJ2-2; D tentatively fits TRBD1 or TRBD2 (5 bases each). CDR3 length: 13 amino acids. Trimming removed 3 bases from V and 5 bases from J, with 7 bases in between. The germline gives CDR1 MNHNS, CDR2 SASEGT. CDR3: CASSEGVTGELFF. Written as DNA, the CDR3 is TGTGCCAGCAGTGAGGGGGTAACCGGGGAGCTGTTTTTT.

The chain has TRBV27 and TRBJ1-1; 8 positions match TRBD1. There are 17 residues in the CDR3. Germline loops: CDR1 MNHEY, CDR2 SMNVEV (reference sequence). The V segment lost 6 bases and the J segment 0 bases; nucleotides outside the gene matches: 12. This CDR3 reads CASRARTGLSLNTEAFF. CDR3 coding DNA: TGTGCCAGCAGAGCACGGACAGGGCTGTCCCTGAACACTGAAGCTTTCTTT.

A remark on this clone: One end of the junction fails to match germline, which may point to a read error. The chain is built from TRBV2 and TRBJ2-7; D call uncertain. CDR1 SNHLY and CDR2 FYNNEI come from the germline V gene. CDR3 length equals 12 residues. CDR3 in amino acids: CASSEGWGSSRF. The CDR3 coding sequence is TGTGCCAGCAGTGAGGGGTGGGGTTCCAGCCGGTTC.

CDR3 nucleotide sequence: TGTGCCATCAGTGAAACTAGCGGGAGGGCCGAAGATACGCAGTATTTT. This codes for CAISETSGRAEDTQYF. This chain uses TRBV10-3 with TRBJ2-3; TRBD2 aligns across 13 bases. The germline CDR1 and CDR2 sequences are ENHRY and SYGVKD. This CDR3 has 16 residues. J gave up 5 bases and V 3 bases, and 5 bases lay outside the gene matches.

The genes are TRBV7-9 and TRBJ1-1; D uncertain. The germline V and J ends were trimmed by 5 bases and 4 bases, with 8 bases remaining between them. CDR3 length: 12 amino acids. The germline gives CDR1 SEHNR, CDR2 FQNEAQ (reference sequence). The CDR3 DNA is TGTGCCAGCAGCCGCTCTTTCACTGAAGCTTTCTTT. It codes for CASSRSFTEAFF.

The CDR3 DNA reads as TGCGCCAGCAGCTTGGTGTCTAACCAAGAGACCCAGTACTTC. Its protein is CASSLVSNQETQYF. This chain joins TRBV5-1 and TRBJ2-5; no firm D call. Germline-derived CDR1 and CDR2 are SGHRS and YFSETQ. Trimming took 0 bases from V and 0 from J, leaving 6 bases between them. The CDR3 contains 14 residues. The full variable domain, with the rest looked up from reference TRBV5-1 and TRBJ2-5, is KAGVTQTPRYLIKTRGQQVTLSCSPISGHRSVSWYQQTPGQGLQFLFEYFSETQRNKGNFPGRFSGRQFSNSRSEMNVSTLELGDSALYLCASSLVSNQETQYFGPGTRLLVL.

V usage is TRBV15 and J usage is TRBJ2-1; D is unresolved. This CDR3 comprises 12 residues. V dropped 0 bases and J dropped 13 bases, with 10 bases sitting between them. Per germline, CDR1 LNHNV and CDR2 YYDKDF (reference sequence). The DNA of the CDR3 is TGTGCCACCAGCAGAGAACGGGTGCTACAGTTCTTC. This translates into CATSRERVLQFF. Full variable domain (rest looked up from reference TRBV15 and TRBJ2-1): DAMVIQNPRYQVTQFGKPVTLSCSQTLNHNVMYWYQQKSSQAPKLLFHYYDKDFNNEADTPDNFQSRRPNTSFCFLDIRSPGLGDTAMYLCATSRERVLQFFGPGTRLTVL.

Here the CDR3 reads CASSAGLAGGPAGELFF. The CDR3 DNA is TGCGCCAGCAGCGCGGGACTAGCGGGAGGGCCGGCCGGGGAGCTGTTTTTT. The chain employs TRBV5-1 and TRBJ2-2; TRBD2 matches 16 bases. CDR3 size: 17 residues. Germline-derived CDR1 and CDR2 are SGHRS and YFSETQ. Trimming took 4 bases from V and 6 from J; bases not matched to a gene: 6.

This chain joins TRBV2 and TRBJ1-5, with unresolved D. Trimming left V 4 bases short and J 9 bases short, with 10 bases between. CDR3 length: 12 amino acids. CDR1 and CDR2 (germline): SNHLY, FYNNEI. DNA for the CDR3: TGTGCCAGCAGTGGGCCGGTCGGGCCCCAGCATTTT. It codes for CASSGPVGPQHF.

The chain combines TRBV18 with TRBJ2-1; D gene unclear. The CDR3 loop spans 14 amino acids. V was cut by 3 bases and J by 9 bases, with 15 bases left in between. Germline V lookup: CDR1 KGHSH, CDR2 LQKENI. The CDR3 region has the DNA TGTGCCAGCTCACCCCCCTCAGAGTACGGTGAGCAGTTCTTC. Protein sequence: CASSPPSEYGEQFF.

This chain joins TRBV7-9 and TRBJ2-3; 10 bases fit TRBD1. V was pared by 3 bases and J by 10 bases, with 19 bases of the junction left unmatched. This CDR3 comprises 18 residues. CDR1 SEHNR and CDR2 FQNEAQ come from the germline V gene (reference sequence). CDR3 sequence: CASSFSGTGATPPGAQYF. The CDR3 DNA is TGTGCCAGCAGCTTTTCCGGGACAGGGGCGACTCCCCCCGGGGCGCAGTATTTT.

This rearrangement joins TRBV10-2 to TRBJ2-1; no definite D call. V was trimmed by 4 bases and J by 4 bases, leaving 14 bases between them. The CDR3 is 15 residues long. From germline, CDR1 is WSHSY and CDR2 SAAADI. The CDR3 bases are TGCGCCAGCAGTGCAACCCCGGGCCGATACAATGAGCAGTTCTTC. Translated: CASSATPGRYNEQFF.

The chain recombines TRBV7-2 with TRBJ2-2; no clear D gene. Germline CDR1 SGHTA, CDR2 FQGNSA. The CDR3 covers 16 residues. Trimming shortened V by 2 bases and J by 4 bases, and 14 bases separated the two germline ends. The CDR3 loop is CASSLTALVGTGELFF. The CDR3 DNA sequence: TGTGCCAGCAGCTTAACGGCCTTAGTGGGCACCGGGGAGCTGTTTTTT.

The rearrangement uses TRBV29-1 and TRBJ1-1; no firm D call. The CDR3 spans 14 residues. The germline gives CDR1 SQVTM, CDR2 ANQGSEA. Trimming removed 3 bases from V and 10 bases from J, with 21 bases in between. The CDR3 DNA is TGCAGCGTTGAGGCCCCAACTGCCCCCCGGGGAGCTTTCTTT. Its translation is CSVEAPTAPRGAFF.

The CDR3 DNA follows: TGTGCCAGCAGTGAAGTTCGCAAAAGGGACCCACGACGCAATCAGCCCCAGCATTTT. This codes for CASSEVRKRDPRRNQPQHF. The chain carries TRBV6-1 and TRBJ1-5; D is perhaps TRBD1 (5 bases). The CDR3 is made up of 19 amino acids. The germline CDR1 and CDR2 sequences are MNHNS and SASEGT. V dropped 1 base and J dropped 2 bases, with 21 bases sitting between them.